These 23 T cell receptor beta chains were all obtained from the same sample, sequenced in a study of cytomegalovirus exposure and HLA in healthy donors. PCR used 60 Vbeta primers and 13 Jbeta primers. Assay: immunoSEQ multiplex PCR; the TCRdb copy retains only in-frame clones and omits some. The repertoire holds roughly 230,000 clones, with about nine tenths as singletons. Sequenced material: PBMCs. Receptors were obtained from a girl aged 2 to 9 in good health and CMV-seronegative.

The CDR3 loop reads CASSASGAGANVLTF. DNA of the CDR3: TGTGCCAGCAGCGCCTCGGGTGCTGGGGCCAACGTCCTGACTTTC. V is TRBV9 and J is TRBJ2-6; D is unresolved. Trimming took 3 bases from V and 2 from J, leaving 9 bases between them. The CDR3 has 15 residues. CDR1 is SGDLS and CDR2 is YYNGEE in the germline V gene.

The J gene is TRBJ1-2, the V gene TRBV7-3; D possibly corresponds to TRBD1 (5 bases). The V gene lost 2 bases and the J gene lost 1 base, with 8 bases spanning the gap. Looked up from germline, CDR1 is SGHTA and CDR2 is FQGTGA. CDR3 length: 14 amino acids. CDR3 sequence reads: CASSLLGDNYGYTF. CDR3 DNA: TGTGCCAGCAGCTTATTAGGGGATAACTATGGCTACACCTTC.

This rearrangement joins TRBV6-5 to TRBJ1-2, with 9 nucleotides matching TRBD1. V shed 2 bases, J shed 8 bases, and the junction held 9 bases outside the gene matches. This CDR3 has 15 residues. Germline V CDR1 and CDR2: MNHEY, SVGAGI. As DNA, the CDR3 is TGTGCCAGCAGTTACGGGGGACAGGGAGGCGGCGGCTACACCTTC. Encoded protein: CASSYGGQGGGGYTF.

The chain couples TRBV19 to TRBJ1-6, with D unclear. Germline-derived CDR1 and CDR2 are LNHDA and SQIVND (reference sequence). This CDR3 region has 14 residues. Trimming stripped 3 bases from V and 9 bases from J, with 12 bases between. The CDR3 sequence is CASSMESVVSPLHF. Here the CDR3 DNA reads TGTGCCAGTAGTATGGAAAGCGTAGTTTCACCCCTCCACTTT.

The rearrangement joins TRBV7-9 to TRBJ1-2, with D possibly TRBD1 on 5 matching bases. The CDR3 covers 15 residues. Deletions cut 1 base from V and 8 bases from J, with 17 bases between. Germline V lookup: CDR1 SEHNR, CDR2 FQNEAQ (reference sequence). The CDR3 sequence: CASSLEIGGFDGYTF. The CDR3 bases are TGTGCCAGCAGCTTAGAAATTGGGGGGTTTGACGGCTACACCTTC.

V and J are TRBV6-1 and TRBJ2-2, with 8 bases matching TRBD2. The trim removed 6 bases at V and 4 bases at J, leaving 4 bases unmatched. The CDR3 sequence is 14 residues long. The germline V gene has CDR1 MNHNS and CDR2 SASEGT. The chain's CDR3 is CASSRTSTTGELFF. CDR3 DNA: TGTGCCAGCAGCCGGACTAGCACCACCGGGGAGCTGTTTTTT.

The chain employs TRBV4-1 and TRBJ2-1; no reliable D call. Per the germline V gene, CDR1 is MGHRA and CDR2 is YSYEKL. The length of the CDR3 is 14 residues. The germline V and J ends were trimmed by 0 bases and 5 bases, with 8 bases remaining between them. The CDR3 DNA sequence: TGCGCCAGCAGCCAAGATTCCAGCGACAATGAGCAGTTCTTC. Its translation is CASSQDSSDNEQFF.

V gene TRBV11-2 combines with J gene TRBJ1-1; D is perhaps TRBD1 (6 bases). V was clipped by 3 bases and J by 2 bases, with 13 bases between them. This CDR3 is built from 15 residues. Germline V lookup: CDR1 SGHAT, CDR2 FQNNGV. CDR3 coding DNA: TGTGCCAGCAGCTTTCAGGGGACGGGTAACACTGAAGCTTTCTTT. As protein: CASSFQGTGNTEAFF. Full variable domain (missing parts from reference TRBV11-2 and TRBJ1-1): EAGVAQSPRYKIIEKRQSVAFWCNPISGHATLYWYQQILGQGPKLLIQFQNNGVVDDSQLPKDRFSAERLKGVDSTLKIQPAKLEDSAVYLCASSFQGTGNTEAFFGQGTRLTVV.

This rearrangement joins TRBV28 to TRBJ2-7; no reliable D call. Germline V gives CDR1 MDHEN, CDR2 SYDVKM. With 2 bases removed from V and 0 bases from J, the gap between germline ends came to 14 bases. The CDR3 length is 16 residues. The CDR3: CASSLSGSSDSYEQYF. CDR3 nucleotides: TGTGCCAGCAGTTTAAGTGGCTCTTCCGACTCCTACGAGCAGTACTTC.

This clone was seen just once. This sequence joins TRBV19 and TRBJ2-1; TRBD1 matches at 7 bases. Germline V gene lookup returns CDR1 LNHDA and CDR2 SQIVND (reference sequence). The CDR3 is 17 amino acids. With 2 bases clipped from V and 3 bases from J, the junction kept 10 bases outside the gene matches. CDR3 bases: TGTGCCAGTAGTATAACCCAGACAGGGATGGGCTACAATGAGCAGTTCTTC. It is translated as CASSITQTGMGYNEQFF.

This sequence joins TRBV5-1 and TRBJ2-5; TRBD2 matches 10 bases. V dropped 6 bases and J dropped 4; count of bases not matched to a gene: 12. Germline lookup yields CDR1 SGHRS and CDR2 YFSETQ. The length of the CDR3 is 16 residues. The CDR3 spells CASTPSSGRWRETQYF. CDR3 nucleotide sequence: TGCGCCAGCACCCCCTCTAGCGGGAGATGGCGAGAGACCCAGTACTTC.

The chain carries TRBV5-1 and TRBJ1-1; D call uncertain. The CDR3 runs to 15 residues. Germline CDR1 is SGHRS and CDR2 is YFSETQ. Trimming cost V 7 bases and J 1 base, with 17 bases left between them. CDR3 protein: CASRGLSRRNTEAFF. CDR3 coding DNA: TGCGCCAGCCGCGGGCTGTCAAGAAGGAACACTGAAGCTTTCTTT.

V and J are TRBV12-2 and TRBJ1-3. TRBV12-2 is labeled a pseudogene. This CDR3 is built from 12 residues. As DNA, the CDR3 is TGTGCAAGTCGCTTCGGGGGAAACACCATATATTTT. Amino acids: CASRFGGNTIYF.

The J gene is TRBJ1-1, the V gene TRBV5-6; D possibly corresponds to TRBD1 (5 bases). Deletions cut 1 base from V and 0 bases from J, with 13 bases between. The germline gives CDR1 SGHDT, CDR2 YYEEEE. The CDR3 extends over 16 amino acids. For the CDR3, the DNA is TGTGCCAGCAGCTTGAGACGGCAGGGAATGAACACTGAAGCTTTCTTT. It encodes CASSLRRQGMNTEAFF.

The chain links TRBV27 to TRBJ2-1; 9 bases fit TRBD2. This CDR3 has 14 amino acids. Germline lookup yields CDR1 MNHEY and CDR2 SMNVEV (reference sequence). Trimming took 6 bases from V and 2 from J; bases not matched to a gene: 2. The DNA for the CDR3 is TGTGCCAGCAGCGGCGGGAGGGCCTACAATGAGCAGTTCTTC. Its translation: CASSGGRAYNEQFF.

The chain employs TRBV7-8 and TRBJ2-5; 8 bases align to TRBD1. The J call may be in error: the DNA end matches TRBJ2-7 better. CDR1 SGHVS and CDR2 FQNEAQ come from the germline V gene. The CDR3 contains 14 residues. The CDR3 spells CASCTRTGLREQYF. The CDR3 DNA reads as TGTGCCAGCTGTACTAGGACAGGGCTTCGCGAGCAGTACTTC.

The V gene is TRBV5-1, the J gene TRBJ2-2, with 8 bases fitting TRBD2. The CDR3 covers 15 residues. Germline values: CDR1 SGHRS, CDR2 YFSETQ. Trimming took 5 bases from V and 1 from J; bases not matched to a gene: 4. The CDR3 is CASRATSGNTGELFF. The CDR3 region has the DNA TGCGCCAGCAGAGCAACTAGCGGGAACACCGGGGAGCTGTTTTTT.

Written as DNA, the CDR3 is TGCGCCAGCAGGTCTAGTTCCCTCTATGGCTACACCTTC. Translated: CASRSSSLYGYTF. This sequence joins TRBV5-1 and TRBJ1-2; the D is unclear. The V and J ends lost 5 bases and 4 bases respectively, with 12 bases between them. This CDR3 is 13 amino acids long. The germline V gene encodes CDR1 SGHRS and CDR2 YFSETQ.

This clone was counted a single time. The chain joins TRBV5-1 to TRBJ2-2; 7 positions agree with TRBD1. V was clipped by 3 bases and J by 6 bases; unmatched bases: 8. The germline CDR1 and CDR2 sequences are SGHRS and YFSETQ. This CDR3 is 15 amino acids long. The DNA of the CDR3 is TGCGCCAGCAGCTCCTTCCGGGACAGAGCCGGGGAGCTGTTTTTT. Amino acids: CASSSFRDRAGELFF.

This chain links TRBV7-9 with TRBJ1-1; no definite D call. Trimming pared 4 bases from V and 1 base from J, leaving 7 bases between. Germline V gene data show CDR1 as SEHNR and CDR2 as FQNEAQ (reference sequence). The CDR3 sequence is 13 residues long. The CDR3: CASSSAGNTEAFF. CDR3 in DNA: TGTGCCAGCAGCTCCGCGGGGAACACTGAAGCTTTCTTT.

This chain connects TRBV12-2 to TRBJ1-2. TRBV12-2 represents a pseudogene. The CDR3 loop spans 16 amino acids. For the CDR3, the DNA is TGTGCAAGTCGCCCCCAGTCGGGGAGTCAGGCCTATGGCTACACCTTC. This translates into CASRPQSGSQAYGYTF.

Notes on this clone: At one end the junction does not follow the germline gene, possibly because of a read error. V is TRBV7-7 and J is TRBJ2-1, with D possibly TRBD2 on 6 matching bases. The CDR3 spans 15 residues. In germline, CDR1 is SSHAT, CDR2 FNYEAQ (reference sequence). The CDR3 is CASSPRGVDVNEQFF. Written as DNA, the CDR3 is TGTGCTAGCAGCCCGCGGGGCGTCGACGTTAATGAGCAGTTCTTC. Combining the CDR3 with reference TRBV7-7 and TRBJ2-1 gives the whole variable domain GAGVSQSPRYKVTKRGQDVTLRCDPISSHATLYWYQQALGQGPEFLTYFNYEAQPDKSGLPSDRFSAERPEGSISTLTIQRTEQRDSAMYRCASSPRGVDVNEQFFGPGTRLTVL.

In this sample, this clone turned up once. The chain links TRBV7-6 to TRBJ2-7; perhaps TRBD2 as D (6 bases). The CDR3 consists of 14 residues. Germline V CDR1 and CDR2: SGHVS, FNYEAQ. V lost 2 bases and J lost 2, with 10 bases in between. DNA of the CDR3: TGTGCCAGCAGCTTATTCGGGAGTCCCTACGAGCAGTACTTC. It encodes CASSLFGSPYEQYF.